Below are 23 T cell receptor beta chains sequenced from a single sample in a study of T cells after yellow fever vaccination. A single record per CDR3 protein comes from TCRdb applying MiXCR to the 5' RACE reads. Counted here are 300,000 or so distinct CDR3 sequences, around 7% occurring once; the ten biggest clones make up 15% to 20%. Sample: PBMCs, taken around 45 days after the first yellow fever vaccination. The receptors here all came from a man younger than 30 who received the YFV17D yellow fever vaccine.

There are a few counts of this clonotype. The chain employs TRBV4-1 and TRBJ2-3; D is undetermined. The CDR3 consists of 16 residues. V was pared by 3 bases and J by 3 bases, with 16 bases between. Germline V gene lookup returns CDR1 MGHRA and CDR2 YSYEKL. The CDR3 region is CASSHPRRDLTDTQYF. CDR3 coding DNA: TGCGCCAGCAGCCACCCCAGAAGGGATTTGACAGATACGCAGTATTTT.

The chain couples TRBV5-1 to TRBJ2-5, with D possibly being TRBD1 or TRBD2 (5 bases each). The CDR3 has 14 residues. Germline V CDR1 and CDR2: SGHRS, YFSETQ. The V gene lost 4 bases and the J gene lost 5 bases, with 15 bases spanning the gap. CDR3: CASSQGPSDETQYF. CDR3 coding DNA: TGCGCCAGCAGCCAGGGACCCTCCGATGAGACCCAGTACTTC.

The chain links TRBV9 to TRBJ2-1; TRBD2 agrees at 9 bases. The V gene end was trimmed by 2 bases and the J gene end by 5 bases; junction bases not matched to a gene: 2. The CDR3 extends over 14 amino acids. The V gene's germline CDR1 is SGDLS and CDR2 YYNGEE. CDR3 amino acids: CASSVAGGDNEQFF. The DNA of the CDR3 is TGTGCCAGCAGCGTGGCGGGGGGGGACAATGAGCAGTTCTTC.

The chain uses TRBV7-2 and TRBJ1-1; D call uncertain. This CDR3 has 15 amino acids. Trimming cost V 5 bases and J 5 bases, with 18 bases left between them. CDR1 is SGHTA and CDR2 is FQGNSA in the germline V gene. The CDR3 loop reads CASSPSAFWRTEAFF. For the CDR3, the DNA is TGTGCCAGCAGCCCCTCGGCATTTTGGCGGACTGAAGCTTTCTTT.

The chain couples TRBV12-3 or TRBV12-4 to TRBJ2-3; no firm D call. The CDR3 loop spans 18 amino acids. Trimming took 8 bases from V and 1 from J, leaving 25 bases between them. The CDR3 nucleotides are TGTGCCAGCCGGAGCCGCAGGATCTTTAAATCTGGCACAGATACGCAGTATTTT. Its translation: CASRSRRIFKSGTDTQYF.

The chain has TRBV20-1 and TRBJ1-1, with D unresolved. The CDR3 contains 14 residues. V lost 6 bases to trimming and J lost 0 bases, with 14 bases between them. Germline V CDR1 and CDR2: DFQATT, SNEGSKA (reference sequence). CDR3 coding DNA: TGCAGTGCGAAGGTCCCGTTCATGAACACTGAAGCTTTCTTT. It is translated as CSAKVPFMNTEAFF.

Note on this clonotype: A read error may produce the germline difference seen at one junction end. The chain carries TRBV6-1 and TRBJ2-1; 7 bases match TRBD1. In germline, CDR1 is MNHNS, CDR2 SASEGT. There are 12 residues in the CDR3. CDR3 amino acids: CASSELGTDDLF. CDR3 DNA sequence: TGTGCCAGCAGTGAATTAGGGACAGATGATCTCTTC.

This clonotype was seen more than once but under ten times. The chain carries TRBV9 and TRBJ2-7; D remains ambiguous. The CDR3 runs 14 residues. V was cut by 0 bases and J by 3 bases, with 10 bases left in between. Germline CDR1 reads SGDLS; CDR2 reads YYNGEE. CDR3 sequence: CASSVGDISYEQYF. The DNA of the CDR3 is TGTGCCAGCAGCGTAGGAGACATAAGCTACGAGCAGTACTTC.

This clonotype was recorded a few times. This chain uses TRBV13 with TRBJ2-7; maybe TRBD1 (5 bases). The CDR3 runs 14 residues. V lost 5 bases, J lost 2 bases, and 13 bases lay in between. CDR1 is PRHDT, CDR2 FYEKMQ, per germline (reference sequence). CDR3 in amino acids: CASSNPQVPYEQYF. Written as DNA, the CDR3 is TGTGCCAGCAGCAACCCACAGGTTCCCTACGAGCAGTACTTC.

This clonotype was observed a few times. CDR3 amino acids: CASSQTTEQETQYF. As DNA, the CDR3 is TGTGCCAGCAGCCAGACGACCGAACAAGAGACCCAGTACTTC. The chain is built from TRBV14 and TRBJ2-5; D is unclear. The germline V gene encodes CDR1 SGHDN and CDR2 FVKESK. The V and J ends lost 3 bases and 2 bases respectively, with 10 bases between them. The CDR3 is 14 amino acids.

This chain uses TRBV11-2 with TRBJ2-3; no reliable D call. Germline V gene data show CDR1 as SGHAT and CDR2 as FQNNGV. CDR3 length equals 14 residues. The germline V and J ends were trimmed by 3 bases and 5 bases, with 12 bases remaining between them. This CDR3 is CASSFVSVVDTQYF. DNA for the CDR3: TGTGCCAGCAGCTTCGTGTCGGTTGTAGATACGCAGTATTTT.

This clonotype occurred a few times. Here the CDR3 DNA reads TGTGCCAGCGGTTCGGGATACAATGAGCAGTTCTTC. Translation gives CASGSGYNEQFF. V is TRBV24-1 and J is TRBJ2-1; D might be TRBD2 (5 bases). This CDR3 spans 12 amino acids. Trimming left V 11 bases short and J 4 bases short, with 11 bases between. Germline V gives CDR1 KGHDR, CDR2 SFDVKD.

This clonotype showed up just a few times. The chain is built from TRBV5-1 and TRBJ1-4; D is unclear. V lost 4 bases, J lost 7 bases, and 8 bases lay in between. The CDR3 has 12 residues. Germline-derived CDR1 and CDR2 are SGHRS and YFSETQ. The CDR3 coding sequence is TGCGCCAGCAGCCGGTGGGGTGAAAAACTGTTTTTT. It specifies CASSRWGEKLFF. Full variable domain (remainder filled in from reference TRBV5-1 and TRBJ1-4): KAGVTQTPRYLIKTRGQQVTLSCSPISGHRSVSWYQQTPGQGLQFLFEYFSETQRNKGNFPGRFSGRQFSNSRSEMNVSTLELGDSALYLCASSRWGEKLFFGSGTQLSVL.

J is TRBJ2-1 and V is TRBV11-2; 9 bases line up with TRBD2. CDR1 and CDR2 (germline): SGHAT, FQNNGV. This CDR3 is built from 13 residues. Germline trimming cut 3 bases from V and 10 bases from J; bases unmatched to any gene: 4. CDR3 residues: CASSFSGGKEQFF. The CDR3, as DNA: TGTGCCAGCAGCTTCAGCGGGGGGAAGGAGCAGTTCTTC.

This chain uses TRBV19 with TRBJ1-5; 7 nucleotides align to TRBD1. Looked up from germline, CDR1 is LNHDA and CDR2 is SQIVND (reference sequence). V shed 3 bases and J 0 bases; nucleotides not matched to a gene: 5. This CDR3 has 16 residues. The CDR3 DNA is TGTGCCAGTAGTATGGGACAGCAATATAGCAATCAGCCCCAGCATTTT. Its protein product is CASSMGQQYSNQPQHF.

This clonotype was seen many times. The chain links TRBV12-3 or TRBV12-4 to TRBJ2-3, with D possibly being TRBD2 (6 bases). CDR3 length equals 15 residues. V shed 6 bases and J shed 3 bases, with 16 bases lying between them. The CDR3 DNA follows: TGTGCCAGCAGCCCCCCGCGGGGACGTACAGATACGCAGTATTTT. This codes for CASSPPRGRTDTQYF.

This clonotype was recorded at least ten times. This chain uses TRBV29-1 with TRBJ2-7, with D uncertain. CDR3 length equals 12 residues. Germline loops: CDR1 SQVTM, CDR2 ANQGSEA. CDR3 sequence reads: CLIQRTFYEQYV. The CDR3 DNA reads as TGCCTGATTCAGAGAACCTTCTACGAGCAGTACGTC.

There are many counts of this clonotype. The chain links TRBV7-2 to TRBJ2-7; D may correspond to TRBD1 or TRBD2 (6 bases each). The germline V and J ends were trimmed by 1 base and 4 bases, with 11 bases remaining between them. This CDR3 region has 14 residues. Germline values: CDR1 SGHTA, CDR2 FQGNSA. The CDR3: CASSLEKGGYEQYV. Written as DNA, the CDR3 is TGTGCCAGCAGCTTAGAGAAGGGGGGTTACGAGCAGTACGTC.

A remark on this clonotype: This may come from a read error, since a much larger clone is one base off. This chain connects TRBV20-1 to TRBJ1-1; 8 bases agree with TRBD1. The J segment lost 3 bases and the V segment lost 4 bases, leaving 7 bases of the junction unmatched. Germline assignment: CDR1 DFQATT and CDR2 SNEGSKA (reference sequence). The CDR3 length is 14 residues. The CDR3 reads CSANRQGFDTEAFF. CDR3 nucleotides: TGCAGTGCTAATCGACAGGGGTTCGACACTGAAGCTTTCTTT.

This clonotype was counted at least ten times. This chain connects TRBV20-1 to TRBJ2-3; D could derive from TRBD1 or TRBD2 (5 bases each). This CDR3 comprises 15 residues. V lost 5 bases to trimming and J lost 0 bases, with 15 bases between them. CDR1 and CDR2 (germline): DFQATT, SNEGSKA (reference sequence). The CDR3 here is CSAGRDASSTDTQYF. CDR3 in DNA: TGCAGTGCTGGAAGGGACGCCTCTAGCACAGATACGCAGTATTTT.

The sample holds a few counts of this clonotype. This chain links TRBV3-1 with TRBJ1-1; TRBD1 is a possible D gene (5 bases). The germline CDR1 and CDR2 sequences are LGHDT and YNNKEL (reference sequence). This CDR3 comprises 14 residues. V dropped 3 bases and J dropped 5 bases, with 13 bases sitting between them. Here the CDR3 DNA reads TGTGCCAGCAGCCATACGGGGGAGGGGACTGAAGCTTTCTTT. It encodes CASSHTGEGTEAFF.

The chain employs TRBV10-3 and TRBJ2-5; 10 bases fit TRBD1. Germline V gene lookup returns CDR1 ENHRY and CDR2 SYGVKD. The CDR3 totals 15 residues. Trimming removed 4 bases from V and 2 bases from J; junction bases left unmatched: 4. The CDR3 region has the DNA TGTGCCATCAGTGGGGCGGACAGGGGGCAAGAGACCCAGTACTTC. This codes for CAISGADRGQETQYF.

This clonotype has just a few counts. The chain employs TRBV3-1 and TRBJ2-1; 9 bases agree with TRBD2. This CDR3 is 16 amino acids long. The V gene's germline CDR1 is LGHDT and CDR2 YNNKEL (reference sequence). V shed 1 base and J 3 bases; nucleotides not matched to a gene: 4. The CDR3 region is CASSQGGTSHYNEQFF. CDR3 nucleotide sequence: TGTGCCAGCAGCCAAGGGGGGACTAGCCACTACAATGAGCAGTTCTTC.